These 20 T cell receptor beta chains came from one sample sequenced in a study of neurological immune-mediated disorders. TCRdb re-called the 5' RACE reads with MiXCR, one entry per CDR3 protein. The sample lists around 67,000 distinct CDR3 sequences; less than 5.5% were seen once. Sequenced input: PBMCs. The receptors originated from a man in his late teens or twenties with multiple sclerosis.

In its sample, this clonotype was seen many times. This chain links TRBV6-2 or TRBV6-3 with TRBJ2-1, with D possibly matching TRBD1 (6 bases). The germline V gene encodes CDR1 MNHEY and CDR2 SVGEGT. This CDR3 has 14 residues. V lost 0 bases and J lost 5, with 8 bases in between. In DNA form, the CDR3 reads TGTGCCAGCAGTTACTCGAGGGGGAACAATGAGCAGTTCTTC. Its protein is CASSYSRGNNEQFF.

Many counts were recorded for this clonotype. The gene calls are TRBV5-1 and TRBJ1-3; D call uncertain. The CDR3 is 13 amino acids. V gave up 0 bases and J gave up 5 bases, with 6 bases separating them. The germline gives CDR1 SGHRS, CDR2 YFSETQ. The CDR3 DNA sequence: TGCGCCAGCAGCTTGGAAGGGCGAAACACCATATATTTT. Protein sequence: CASSLEGRNTIYF.

This clonotype appeared many times. V is TRBV20-1 and J is TRBJ2-4; D tentatively fits TRBD1 or TRBD2 (5 bases each). Germline assignment: CDR1 DFQATT and CDR2 SNEGSKA (reference sequence). The CDR3 loop spans 15 amino acids. The germline V and J ends were trimmed by 5 bases and 2 bases, with 16 bases remaining between them. Written as DNA, the CDR3 is TGCAGTGCTCTCCCCCTTTGGGGGACCAAAAACATTCAGTACTTC. It encodes CSALPLWGTKNIQYF.

The chain uses TRBV20-1 and TRBJ1-4; the D gene is possibly TRBD1 (5 bases). The CDR3 spans 13 residues. Germline-derived CDR1 and CDR2 are DFQATT and SNEGSKA (reference sequence). Trimming removed 4 bases from V and 12 bases from J, with 18 bases in between. The CDR3 nucleotides read TGCAGTGCTAACCGGGGGAACAAGGGTGAACTGTTTTTT. Translation gives CSANRGNKGELFF.

This clonotype was recorded at least ten times. The chain carries TRBV15 and TRBJ2-1, with 11 bases matching TRBD2. Per the germline V gene, CDR1 is LNHNV and CDR2 is YYDKDF (reference sequence). The V gene end was trimmed by 0 bases and the J gene end by 6 bases; junction bases not matched to a gene: 10. The CDR3 runs to 18 residues. The CDR3 DNA reads TGTGCCACCAGCAGAGATCCTTATAGCGGGAGGGTAGGCAATGAGCAGTTCTTC. This gives the protein CATSRDPYSGRVGNEQFF.

In this sample, this clonotype turned up many times. The chain carries TRBV20-1 and TRBJ2-7; perhaps TRBD1 as D (6 bases). Trimming stripped 2 bases from V and 2 bases from J, with 16 bases between. In germline, CDR1 is DFQATT, CDR2 SNEGSKA (reference sequence). This CDR3 spans 15 amino acids. The CDR3 nucleotides read TGCAGTGCTAGACATTACCGGGACACACCCTACGAGCAGTACTTC. Its protein is CSARHYRDTPYEQYF.

This clonotype was seen ten or more times. This chain joins TRBV5-6 and TRBJ2-5; TRBD1 aligns across 8 bases. The V gene's germline CDR1 is SGHDT and CDR2 YYEEEE. The CDR3 totals 16 residues. J gave up 1 base and V 4 bases, and 9 bases lay outside the gene matches. This CDR3 reads CASSAAGTGGQETQYF. The CDR3 region has the DNA TGTGCCAGCAGCGCCGCGGGGACAGGTGGCCAAGAGACCCAGTACTTC. The full variable domain, its missing parts supplied by reference TRBV5-6 and TRBJ2-5, is DAGVTQSPTHLIKTRGQQVTLRCSPKSGHDTVSWYQQALGQGPQFIFQYYEEEERQRGNFPDRFSGHQFPNYSSELNVNALLLGDSALYLCASSAAGTGGQETQYFGPGTRLLVL.

This clonotype has at least ten counts. The chain joins TRBV4-2 to TRBJ2-3; a weak D match, TRBD2 (5 bases). Germline CDR1 and CDR2: LGHNA and YNFKEQ. The germline V and J ends were trimmed by 0 bases and 3 bases, with 19 bases remaining between them. This CDR3 is 18 amino acids long. The CDR3 nucleotides are TGTGCCAGCAGCCAAGATCCCCTAGCCAGAGGCCTTACAGATACGCAGTATTTT. Translated, it gives CASSQDPLARGLTDTQYF.

The sample holds many counts of this clonotype. J is TRBJ2-5 and V is TRBV29-1; D is uncertain. The germline gives CDR1 SQVTM, CDR2 ANQGSEA. The CDR3 has 13 amino acids. V was shortened by 4 bases and J by 0 bases, with 9 bases between the two germline ends. CDR3 in DNA: TGCAGCGTTGCGGCCGGGTACCAAGAGACCCAGTACTTC. Protein: CSVAAGYQETQYF.

This clonotype was counted ten times or more. This chain links TRBV7-2 with TRBJ1-1; TRBD1 is a possible D gene (5 bases). The CDR3 contains 15 residues. Trimming pared 1 base from V and 0 bases from J, leaving 9 bases between. Germline-derived CDR1 and CDR2 are SGHTA and FQGNSA. The CDR3 loop reads CASSLGGGMNTEAFF. The CDR3 DNA sequence: TGTGCCAGCAGCTTAGGGGGGGGGATGAACACTGAAGCTTTCTTT. Looking up the rest from reference TRBV7-2 and TRBJ1-1 gives the full variable domain: GAGVSQSPSNKVTEKGKDVELRCDPISGHTALYWYRQSLGQGLEFLIYFQGNSAPDKSGLPSDRFSAERTGGSVSTLTIQRTQQEDSAVYLCASSLGGGMNTEAFFGQGTRLTVV.

This clonotype was counted ten times or more. The chain uses TRBV20-1 and TRBJ2-5; D uncertain. CDR1 DFQATT and CDR2 SNEGSKA come from the germline V gene (reference sequence). CDR3 size: 11 residues. The germline V and J ends were trimmed by 4 bases and 5 bases, with 8 bases remaining between them. DNA for the CDR3: TGCAGTGCTAATCAGTGGGAGACCCAGTACTTC. Translated, it gives CSANQWETQYF.

This clonotype came up many times. CDR3 DNA: TGTGCCAGCAGCTTGGCACTCTATGAGCAGTTCTTC. Encoded protein: CASSLALYEQFF. The chain couples TRBV7-9 to TRBJ2-1; no clear D. Germline CDR1 and CDR2: SEHNR and FQNEAQ (reference sequence). V lost 3 bases and J lost 8, with 8 bases in between. The CDR3 spans 12 residues.

Ten or more counts support this clonotype. The chain couples TRBV5-5 to TRBJ2-1; 10 nucleotides align to TRBD2. The V segment lost 2 bases and the J segment 7 bases; nucleotides outside the gene matches: 9. The CDR3 contains 16 residues. Germline V gene data show CDR1 as SGHKS and CDR2 as YYEKEE (reference sequence). The CDR3 bases are TGTGCCAGCAGCTTTCGGACTAGCGGAATAGGAAATGAGCAGTTCTTC. It is translated as CASSFRTSGIGNEQFF. Full variable domain (missing parts from reference TRBV5-5 and TRBJ2-1): DAGVTQSPTHLIKTRGQQVTLRCSPISGHKSVSWYQQVLGQGPQFIFQYYEKEERGRGNFPDRFSARQFPNYSSELNVNALLLGDSALYLCASSFRTSGIGNEQFFGPGTRLTVL.

This rearrangement joins TRBV20-1 to TRBJ2-1; D gene uncertain. Germline V gives CDR1 DFQATT, CDR2 SNEGSKA (reference sequence). This CDR3 region has 14 residues. Trimming shortened V by 3 bases and J by 0 bases, and 9 bases separated the two germline ends. CDR3 residues: CSASSISSYNEQFF. CDR3 in DNA: TGCAGTGCTAGTTCGATAAGCTCCTACAATGAGCAGTTCTTC.

This clonotype showed up many times. The CDR3 nucleotides are TGCAGTGCCAAAGGTCCTTTGGCCCAGCATTTT. Its protein product is CSAKGPLAQHF. The rearrangement links TRBV20-1 to TRBJ1-5; D is undetermined. CDR1 is DFQATT and CDR2 is SNEGSKA in the germline V gene (reference sequence). V dropped 6 bases and J dropped 11 bases, with 14 bases sitting between them. The CDR3 is made up of 11 amino acids.

In its sample, this clonotype is medium-sized. The rearrangement uses TRBV9 and TRBJ2-1; TRBD2 is a possible D gene (5 bases). V lost 3 bases, J lost 9 bases, and 7 bases lay in between. CDR1 and CDR2 from the germline V gene are SGDLS and YYNGEE. This CDR3 has 11 residues. This CDR3 reads CASSAGGEQFF. CDR3 DNA: TGTGCCAGCAGCGCCGGAGGTGAGCAGTTCTTC.

In its sample, this clonotype was seen many times. The chain has TRBV7-2 and TRBJ1-5, with 7 bases that match TRBD1. The ends lost 4 bases at V and 8 bases at J; junction bases unmatched: 11. Germline loops: CDR1 SGHTA, CDR2 FQGNSA. The CDR3 runs 15 residues. The CDR3 here is CASSSTIEQGKPQHF. The CDR3 nucleotides read TGTGCCAGCAGCTCGACAATTGAACAGGGGAAGCCCCAGCATTTT. Full variable domain (rest looked up from reference TRBV7-2 and TRBJ1-5): GAGVSQSPSNKVTEKGKDVELRCDPISGHTALYWYRQSLGQGLEFLIYFQGNSAPDKSGLPSDRFSAERTGGSVSTLTIQRTQQEDSAVYLCASSSTIEQGKPQHFGDGTRLSIL.

In this sample, this clonotype is medium-sized. The rearrangement links TRBV5-1 to TRBJ1-2; the match to TRBD1 covers 8 bases. CDR3 size: 14 residues. The germline V gene has CDR1 SGHRS and CDR2 YFSETQ. Trimming at V came to 3 bases and at J to 3 bases, leaving 4 bases not matched to a gene. CDR3 DNA: TGCGCCAGCAGCTCCATGGGACAGGACTATGGCTACACCTTC. Its protein product is CASSSMGQDYGYTF.

This clonotype came up many times. The rearrangement uses TRBV20-1 and TRBJ2-3, with D perhaps TRBD2 (6 bases). Germline assignment: CDR1 DFQATT and CDR2 SNEGSKA (reference sequence). CDR3 length: 15 residues. V lost 0 bases and J 4 bases, leaving 14 bases between the germline ends. CDR3 in DNA: TGCAGTGCTAGAGATGGTACTAGCCTTCCAGATACGCAGTATTTT. Its translation is CSARDGTSLPDTQYF.

The chain employs TRBV10-3 and TRBJ1-2; D is unresolved. The CDR3 extends over 13 amino acids. The V gene's germline CDR1 is ENHRY and CDR2 SYGVKD. Trimming shortened V by 8 bases and J by 2 bases, and 12 bases separated the two germline ends. The CDR3 bases are TGTGCCATCTCCCCTAGGGAAAACTATGGCTACACCTTC. This gives the protein CAISPRENYGYTF.